The T cell receptor beta chain described here comes from a study of shared clonotypes between healthy human individuals. Study-level findings and limits: Researchers sampled only blood; tissue repertoires likely differ.

Profiled with immunoSEQ multiplex PCR; TCRdb holds only in-frame clones, not every one. The sample yields approximately 530,000 clones, approximately 95% seen once. V lost 8 bases, J lost 4 bases, and 6 bases stayed unmatched. Germline V lookup: CDR1 LNHDA, CDR2 SQIVND (reference sequence). CDR3 length: 14 residues. Remarks on this clone: What it recognizes is unknown.

This sequence was found in a woman in her 30s in good health. The chain combines TRBV19 with TRBJ1-5, with 9 bases aligning to TRBD1. Source material: naive CD4+ T cells sorted from blood. Subset here: CD45RA+ positively selected. This CDR3 is CASQRDRENQPQHF. The DNA of the CDR3 is TGTGCCAGTCAAAGGGACAGGGAAAATCAGCCCCAGCATTTT. Supplemented by reference TRBV19 and TRBJ1-5, the full variable domain reads DGGITQSPKYLFRKEGQNVTLSCEQNLNHDAMYWYRQDPGQGLRLIYYSQIVNDFQKGDIAEGYSVSREKKESFPLTVTSAQKNPTAFYLCASQRDRENQPQHFGDGTRLSIL.